This T cell receptor (beta chain) was retrieved from a study of radiotherapy plus CTLA-4 blockade in lung cancer. After removal of 4 bases from V and 2 bases from J, the junction contained 7 bases not matched to a gene. The CDR3 spans 15 residues. Germline V gene lookup returns CDR1 SGHRS and CDR2 YFSETQ. General study results and limits: In blood, tumor-derived TCR clones expanded after radiotherapy plus ipilimumab. Interferon-beta, together with early blood T cell clone dynamics, reportedly best predicted response.

To note about this clone: Its specificity is unknown.

The data were produced by immunoSEQ multiplex PCR, yet TCRdb's version contains in-frame clones alone and is incomplete. The sample yields 60,000 to 70,000 clones, over 75% seen once. The sequencing here drew on peripheral blood, taken from a patient treated with radiotherapy plus ipilimumab. The V gene is TRBV5-1, the J gene TRBJ2-3, with 7 bases lining up with TRBD2. The clonotype was recovered from a human donor with non-small cell lung cancer who had a partial response to radiotherapy plus ipilimumab. The CDR3 protein is CASSPPRDYTDTQYF. Written as DNA, the CDR3 is TGCGCCAGCAGCCCGCCCCGGGACTACACAGATACGCAGTATTTT. The full variable domain, rest sourced from reference TRBV5-1 and TRBJ2-3, is KAGVTQTPRYLIKTRGQQVTLSCSPISGHRSVSWYQQTPGQGLQFLFEYFSETQRNKGNFPGRFSGRQFSNSRSEMNVSTLELGDSALYLCASSPPRDYTDTQYFGPGTRLTVL.